This T cell receptor beta chain originates from a study of T cell responses to AZD1222 COVID-19 vaccine listed by TCRdb under 2021. The study in broad terms: TCR sequencing was performed for fewer than 250 trial participants, of whom approximately 200 were given two doses of AZD1222 and approximately 25 were given two doses of MenACWY control vaccine. Trial participants were enrolled by age into subgroups of 18-55, 56-69 and 70-plus years, and around 140, 26 and 57 TCR-sequenced participants, respectively, were included in these subgroups.

The sample's time point label, decoded: about 28 days (+/-7) after the second vaccine dose. The treatment or condition label for this specimen denotes: meningococcal conjugate vaccine given as trial control. Vaccinee samples were obtained from the UK trials COV001 and COV002, which included a single-blind randomized controlled phase 2/3 trial of AZD1222 (ChAdOx1 nCoV-19) in healthy adults. Trial participant PBMC samples were collected at day 0 and day 28 after the second dose for TCRbeta chain sequencing. Concerning this clone itself: The antigen it binds to is not known. Base qualities are not provided; no much larger clone lies one nucleotide away.

The CDR3 regions of human TCRbeta chains were analyzed by immunosequencing. Per the original workflow: TCRs in the repertoires were compared against a reference library of SARS-CoV-2-specific TCRs that had been generated with the MIRA antigen-specificity platform. Breadth was defined as the fraction of unique TCRs that were SARS-CoV-2-associated. Depth was defined as the fraction of total T cells that were SARS-CoV-2-associated. Using the MIRA data, every spike-specific TCR was mapped to the spike region that the TCR reacted to and assigned to either a CD4 or a CD8 class. Log10-transformed breadth and depth values were compared by one-way ANOVA with Sidak's multiple comparisons tests. Not all clones reach the TCRdb copy of this immuneACCESS table, which keeps in-frame sequences only. Checked studies attribute under half of the gap to unresolved V genes and leave the rest unexplained. V, J and clone size are taken as reported in that table, and D and trimming were inferred from the DNA itself. In all, the sample holds 130,000 to 150,000 clones, and approximately 86% of those were seen once. The top ten constitute approximately 5.1% of the sample.

Results and caveats for the whole study, not just this receptor: Vaccine-associated CD4 TCRs spanned the whole spike protein, with dominant responses in regions 160-218 and 743-854. Spike-specific TCR breadth and depth rose significantly after two AZD1222 doses compared with day 0 and with MenACWY recipients. Reportedly, almost half of the unique spike-specific TCRs recognized epitopes lying outside the regions that are mutated in the B.1.351 and B.1.1.7 variants. In the small 56-69-year group, the increase in depth fell short of significance, most likely because of low power. Most participants were white British and females outnumbered males, and the authors suggested that clonal diversity may have been underestimated. No day 14 peak-response samples were available, so repertoires were characterized only after the peak T cell response. Conclusions about previously exposed vaccinees are limited because only six or seven AZD1222 recipients were SARS-CoV-2 seropositive at baseline.

CDR1 PRHDT and CDR2 FYEKMQ are derived from the germline V gene (reference sequence). The CDR3 contains 13 residues, cysteine and phenylalanine counted. Left in the record is the CDR3 DNA by itself, 39 bases read in frame from the first base. V sheds 5 bases and J sheds 5 bases, leaving 12 bases between their ends. The TCR was taken from an adult who received the MenACWY meningococcal vaccine as a control. The V and J genes are TRBV13 and TRBJ2-5, and TRBD2 may be the D gene, going by 6 matching bases. Specimen: peripheral blood, collected 28 days after the second dose of the MenACWY control vaccine. The nucleotides read TGTGCCAGCAGCCCCACACGGGGGGAGACCCAGTACTTC. This yields the protein CASSPTRGETQYF.